The rows below give T cell receptor beta chains drawn from one sample of a study of T cell responses to AZD1222 COVID-19 vaccine. Sequencing was performed with immunoSEQ multiplex PCR; in TCRdb, only in-frame clones are kept and a portion is missing. In the table there are 150,000 or so clones, 80% to 90% of which are singletons. Source: peripheral blood, taken on day 0 of AZD1222 vaccination. These receptors all stem from an adult in good health. CDR3s include the opening cysteine and the closing phenylalanine or tryptophan. A D gene is named only where the DNA matches it firmly. Not every row has a clone size; where given, it reads once, few, many or a size class.

clone size,V gene,D gene,J gene,CDR3 protein,CDR3 DNA
NA,TRBV2,TRBD1,TRBJ1-1,CASSEYRGGDTEAFF,TGTGCCAGCAGTGAATACAGGGGGGGAGACACTGAAGCTTTCTTT
once,TRBV2,TRBD2,TRBJ2-1,CASRRRQTSAYDNEQFF,TGTGCCAGCAGGCGCCGCCAGACTAGCGCATACGACAATGAGCAGTTCTTC
NA,TRBV2,TRBD2,TRBJ2-5,CASSESTSRETQYF,TGTGCCAGCAGTGAATCGACTAGCCGGGAGACCCAGTACTTC
NA,TRBV7-9,NA,TRBJ1-4,CASSLGANNEKLFF,TGTGCCAGCAGCTTAGGGGCTAATAATGAAAAACTGTTTTTT
NA,TRBV21-1,NA,TRBJ2-7,CASKHGGLDVYEQYF,TGTGCCAGCAAACATGGCGGACTAGACGTTTACGAGCAGTACTTC
NA,TRBV6-5,TRBD1,TRBJ1-5,CASSSRQGPNQPQHF,TGTGCCAGCAGCTCCCGACAGGGCCCCAATCAGCCCCAGCATTTT
NA,TRBV29-1,NA,TRBJ1-2,CSVEDRGYGYTF,TGCAGCGTTGAAGATCGAGGCTATGGCTACACCTTC
NA,TRBV6-8,TRBD1,TRBJ2-5,CASSHDRVKETQYF,TGTGCCAGCAGTCACGACAGGGTTAAAGAGACCCAGTACTTC
NA,TRBV5-8,TRBD1,TRBJ1-2,CASSYRRVGTGGLYGYTF,TGTGCCAGCAGCTACCGGCGTGTTGGGACAGGGGGCCTCTATGGCTACACCTTC
NA,TRBV7-3,NA,TRBJ2-7,CASSFTSGSEVREQYF,TGTGCCAGCAGCTTCACGTCGGGCTCTGAAGTTCGCGAGCAGTACTTC
NA,TRBV5-1,NA,TRBJ1-3,CASSFNSISGNTIYF,TGCGCCAGCAGCTTCAACAGCATCTCTGGAAACACCATATATTTT
NA,TRBV20-1,NA,TRBJ1-1,CSAGQRTEAFF,TGCAGTGCTGGACAGAGGACTGAAGCTTTCTTT
NA,TRBV28,NA,TRBJ1-5,CASSLGSHSGGRGYQPQHF,TGTGCCAGCAGTTTAGGAAGTCATAGTGGGGGGCGCGGGTACCAGCCCCAGCATTTT
NA,TRBV6-4,NA,TRBJ2-1,CASSDFRGAEQFF,TGTGCCAGCAGTGACTTTAGAGGCGCGGAGCAGTTCTTC
NA,TRBV6-5,TRBD2,TRBJ2-1,CASSYLAGGGNEQFF,TGTGCCAGCAGTTACCTAGCGGGAGGGGGTAATGAGCAGTTCTTC
once,TRBV7-9,TRBD1,TRBJ1-5,CASSQNTGDVKGQPQHF,TGTGCCAGCAGCCAAAACACAGGGGATGTTAAGGGTCAGCCCCAGCATTTT
NA,TRBV7-8,NA,TRBJ2-7,CASSPSTIGYEQYF,TGTGCCAGCAGCCCCTCTACAATCGGCTACGAGCAGTACTTC
NA,TRBV28,TRBD1,TRBJ1-2,CASTLSQGVYRYTF,TGTGCCAGCACCCTCAGTCAGGGGGTCTATAGGTACACCTTC
NA,TRBV6-5,NA,TRBJ1-3,CASSYRKASGNTIYF,TGTGCCAGCAGTTACAGGAAGGCATCTGGAAACACCATATATTTT
once,TRBV20-1,NA,TRBJ2-1,CSASKGPLSYNEQFF,TGCAGTGCTAGTAAGGGACCTCTCTCCTACAATGAGCAGTTCTTC
NA,TRBV5-4,TRBD1,TRBJ1-2,CASSWDRFGYGYTF,TGTGCCAGCAGTTGGGACAGGTTTGGCTATGGCTACACCTTC
NA,TRBV3-1/TRBV3-2,NA,TRBJ1-3,CASGQTSGNTIYF,TGTGCCAGCGGTCAGACCTCTGGAAACACCATATATTTT
once,TRBV13,NA,TRBJ2-3,CASSLQADTQYF,TGTGCCAGCAGCCTACAGGCAGATACGCAGTATTTT
NA,TRBV19,NA,TRBJ1-6,CASSLWDTGSPLHF,TGTGCCAGTAGTTTGTGGGACACTGGTTCACCCCTCCACTTT
NA,TRBV6-2/TRBV6-3,NA,TRBJ1-2,CASSYPGSRGYTF,TGTGCCAGCAGTTACCCGGGGTCGAGGGGCTACACCTTC
NA,TRBV11-2,NA,TRBJ1-3,CASSQPSSGNTIYF,TGTGCCAGCAGCCAACCATCTTCTGGAAACACCATATATTTT
NA,TRBV18,NA,TRBJ2-2,CASSPYEGMNTGELFF,TGTGCCAGCTCACCATACGAGGGGATGAACACCGGGGAGCTGTTTTTT